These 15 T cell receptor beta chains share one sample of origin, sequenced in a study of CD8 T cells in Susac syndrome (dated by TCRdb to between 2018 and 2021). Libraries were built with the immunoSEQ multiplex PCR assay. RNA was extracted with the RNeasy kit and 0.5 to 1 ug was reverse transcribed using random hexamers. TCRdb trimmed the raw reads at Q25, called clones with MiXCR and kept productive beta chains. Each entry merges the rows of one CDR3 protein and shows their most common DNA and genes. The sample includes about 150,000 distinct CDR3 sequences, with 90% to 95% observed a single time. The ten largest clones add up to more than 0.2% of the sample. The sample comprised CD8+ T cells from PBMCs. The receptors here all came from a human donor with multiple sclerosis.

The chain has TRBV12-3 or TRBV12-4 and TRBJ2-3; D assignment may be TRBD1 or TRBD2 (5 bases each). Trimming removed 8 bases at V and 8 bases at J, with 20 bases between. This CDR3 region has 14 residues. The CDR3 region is CASRPGGGRFTQYF. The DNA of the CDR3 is TGTGCCAGCCGCCCGGGTGGGGGACGGTTTACGCAGTATTTT.

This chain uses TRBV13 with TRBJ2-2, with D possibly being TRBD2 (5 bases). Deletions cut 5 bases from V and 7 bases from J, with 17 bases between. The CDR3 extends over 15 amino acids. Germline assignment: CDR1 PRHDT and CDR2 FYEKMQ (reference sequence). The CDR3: CASSTLPRGDGELFF. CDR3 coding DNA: TGTGCCAGCAGCACTCTCCCCCGGGGTGACGGGGAGCTGTTTTTT.

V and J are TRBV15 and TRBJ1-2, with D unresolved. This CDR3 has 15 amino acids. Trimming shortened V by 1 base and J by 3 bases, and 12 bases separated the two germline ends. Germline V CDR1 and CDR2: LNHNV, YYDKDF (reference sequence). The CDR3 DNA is TGTGCCACCAGCAGAGCCCAGGAGGGTCACTATGGCTACACCTTC. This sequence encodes CATSRAQEGHYGYTF. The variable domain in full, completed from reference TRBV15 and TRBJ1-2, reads DAMVIQNPRYQVTQFGKPVTLSCSQTLNHNVMYWYQQKSSQAPKLLFHYYDKDFNNEADTPDNFQSRRPNTSFCFLDIRSPGLGDTAMYLCATSRAQEGHYGYTFGSGTRLTVV.

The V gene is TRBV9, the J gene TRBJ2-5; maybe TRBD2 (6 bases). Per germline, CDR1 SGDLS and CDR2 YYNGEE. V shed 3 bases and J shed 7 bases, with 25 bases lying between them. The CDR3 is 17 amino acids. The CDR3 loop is CASSAGGVRQSKVTQYF. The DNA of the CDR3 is TGTGCCAGCAGCGCGGGCGGGGTACGGCAGTCTAAAGTGACCCAGTACTTC.

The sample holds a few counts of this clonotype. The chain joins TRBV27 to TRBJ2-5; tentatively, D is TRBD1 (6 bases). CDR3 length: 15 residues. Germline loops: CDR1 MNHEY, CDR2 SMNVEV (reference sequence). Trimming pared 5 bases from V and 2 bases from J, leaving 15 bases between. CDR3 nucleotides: TGTGCCAGCAGTGGGGATTCACAGGGACAAGAGACCCAGTACTTC. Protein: CASSGDSQGQETQYF.

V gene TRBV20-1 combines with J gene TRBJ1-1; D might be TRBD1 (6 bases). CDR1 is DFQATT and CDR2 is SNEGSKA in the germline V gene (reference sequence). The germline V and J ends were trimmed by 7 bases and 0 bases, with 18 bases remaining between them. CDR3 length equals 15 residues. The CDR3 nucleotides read TGCAGTGGACTCCCGGGGGGCACGATGAACACTGAAGCTTTCTTT. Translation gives CSGLPGGTMNTEAFF.

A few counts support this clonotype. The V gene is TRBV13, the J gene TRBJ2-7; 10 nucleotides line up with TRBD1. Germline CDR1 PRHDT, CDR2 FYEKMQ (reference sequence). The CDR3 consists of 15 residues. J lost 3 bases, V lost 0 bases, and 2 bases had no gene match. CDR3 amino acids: CASSLGGTGDYEQYF. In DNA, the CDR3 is TGTGCCAGCAGCTTAGGTGGGACAGGGGACTACGAGCAGTACTTC.

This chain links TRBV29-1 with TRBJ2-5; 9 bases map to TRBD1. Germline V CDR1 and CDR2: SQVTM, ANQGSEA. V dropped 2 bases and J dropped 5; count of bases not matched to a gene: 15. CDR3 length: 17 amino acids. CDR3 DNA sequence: TGCAGCGTTGAAACGGCGAAGGGACAGGGAGAGGGGGAGACCCAGTACTTC. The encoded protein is CSVETAKGQGEGETQYF.

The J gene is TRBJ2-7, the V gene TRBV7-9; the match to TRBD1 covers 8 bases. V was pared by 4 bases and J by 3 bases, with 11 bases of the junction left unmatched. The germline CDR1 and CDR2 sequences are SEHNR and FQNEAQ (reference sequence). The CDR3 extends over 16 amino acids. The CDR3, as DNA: TGTGCCAGCAGCTCGAGTACGGGACAGGCACGCTACGAGCAGTACTTC. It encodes CASSSSTGQARYEQYF.

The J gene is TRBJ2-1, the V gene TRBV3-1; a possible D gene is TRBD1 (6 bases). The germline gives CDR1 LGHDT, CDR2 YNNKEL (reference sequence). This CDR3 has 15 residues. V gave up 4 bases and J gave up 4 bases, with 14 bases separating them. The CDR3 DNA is TGTGCCAGCAGCCTGGGGGCTAGCAAGTACAATGAGCAGTTCTTC. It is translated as CASSLGASKYNEQFF.

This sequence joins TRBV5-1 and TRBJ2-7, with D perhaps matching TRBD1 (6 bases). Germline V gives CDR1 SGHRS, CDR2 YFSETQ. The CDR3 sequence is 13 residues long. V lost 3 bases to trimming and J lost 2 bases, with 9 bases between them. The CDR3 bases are TGCGCCAGCAGCTGGAACAGGGCCTACGAGCAGTACTTC. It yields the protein CASSWNRAYEQYF.

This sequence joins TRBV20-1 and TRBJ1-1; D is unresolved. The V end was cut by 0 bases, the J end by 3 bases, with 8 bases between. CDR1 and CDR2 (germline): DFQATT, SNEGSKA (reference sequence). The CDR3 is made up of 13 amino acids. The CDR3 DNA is TGCAGTGCTAGAGATCCAGTTTACACTGAAGCTTTCTTT. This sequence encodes CSARDPVYTEAFF.

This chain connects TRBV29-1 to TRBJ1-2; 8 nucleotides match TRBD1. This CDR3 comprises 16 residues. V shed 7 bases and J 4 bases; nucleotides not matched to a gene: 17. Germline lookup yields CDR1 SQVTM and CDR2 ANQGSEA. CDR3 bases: TGCAGCGCCGGTGACAGGGGAACCCTTCCTCCCTATGGCTACACCTTC. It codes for CSAGDRGTLPPYGYTF. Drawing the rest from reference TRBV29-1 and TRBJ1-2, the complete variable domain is SAVISQKPSRDICQRGTSLTIQCQVDSQVTMMFWYRQQPGQSLTLIATANQGSEATYESGFVIDKFPISRPNLTFSTLTVSNMSPEDSSIYLCSAGDRGTLPPYGYTFGSGTRLTVV.

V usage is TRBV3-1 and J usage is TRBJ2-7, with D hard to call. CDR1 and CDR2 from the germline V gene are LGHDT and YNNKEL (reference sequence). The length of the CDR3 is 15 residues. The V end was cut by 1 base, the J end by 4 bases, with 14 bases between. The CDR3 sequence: CASSQVIGLIYEQYF. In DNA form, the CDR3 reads TGTGCCAGCAGCCAAGTCATCGGGCTAATATACGAGCAGTACTTC.

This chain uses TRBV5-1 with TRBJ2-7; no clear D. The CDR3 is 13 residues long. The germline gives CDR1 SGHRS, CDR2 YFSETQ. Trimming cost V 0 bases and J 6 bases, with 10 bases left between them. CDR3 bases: TGCGCCAGCAGCTTGGCGTTTGGTGGCGAGCAGTACTTC. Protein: CASSLAFGGEQYF. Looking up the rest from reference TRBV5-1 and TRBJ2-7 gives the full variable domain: KAGVTQTPRYLIKTRGQQVTLSCSPISGHRSVSWYQQTPGQGLQFLFEYFSETQRNKGNFPGRFSGRQFSNSRSEMNVSTLELGDSALYLCASSLAFGGEQYFGPGTRLTVT.